This note documents a single T cell receptor (beta chain) sequence. This sample is part of a study of shared clonotypes between healthy human individuals. Generated by immunoSEQ multiplex PCR, the TCRdb table keeps only in-frame clones and is missing some. The sample lists approximately 2,000,000 clones, 80% to 95% seen once, with about 0.41% in the top ten. Per germline, CDR1 MDHEN and CDR2 SYDVKM. V was cut by 4 bases and J by 2 bases, with 9 bases left in between. The CDR3 is 14 residues long. The chain has TRBV28 and TRBJ1-5, with D unresolved. The sequence came from a man aged 18 to 35 in good health. Some clones in this sample may be carry-over from other donors' samples. Material: naive CD4+ T cells from PBMCs. Indicated subset: CD45RA+ positively selected. The CDR3 region has the DNA TGTGCCAGCAGTTACGGCAGAGGCAATCAGCCCCAGCATTTT. Translation gives CASSYGRGNQPQHF.